These 17 T cell receptor beta chains were sequenced from one sample in a study of OX40 agonist ivuxolimab in advanced cancers. Libraries were prepared by immunoSEQ multiplex PCR; TCRdb keeps only in-frame clonotypes and omits some of them. The sample records roughly 80,000 clones, over 65% being singletons. Material: CD4+ or CD8+ T cells sorted from blood, obtained in a trial of the OX40 agonist ivuxolimab. These TCRs come from an adult with an advanced solid tumor such as melanoma, head and neck, liver or kidney cancer.

This clone was counted a few times. The chain recombines TRBV7-3 with TRBJ2-2; 7 nucleotides match TRBD2. This CDR3 has 15 residues. Trimming took 4 bases from V and 5 from J; bases not matched to a gene: 7. Germline V lookup: CDR1 SGHTA, CDR2 FQGTGA. The DNA for the CDR3 is TGTGCCAGCAGCTCCTCTAGCGGCGGGACCGGGGAGCTGTTTTTT. It specifies CASSSSSGGTGELFF.

This chain joins TRBV7-2 and TRBJ2-3; 7 bases are shared with TRBD2. The ends lost 5 bases at V and 4 bases at J; junction bases unmatched: 6. The CDR3 contains 14 residues. Per germline, CDR1 SGHTA and CDR2 FQGNSA. CDR3 sequence: CASSRTRSADTQYF. The CDR3 bases are TGTGCCAGCAGCCGGACTAGATCGGCAGATACGCAGTATTTT.

The rearrangement links TRBV29-1 to TRBJ1-2, with D maybe TRBD1 (6 bases). Germline V gene lookup returns CDR1 SQVTM and CDR2 ANQGSEA. The CDR3 runs to 13 residues. Deletions cut 4 bases from V and 4 bases from J, with 13 bases between. For the CDR3, the DNA is TGCAGCGTTGTGGGGGCAGACCCCTATGGCTACACCTTC. Its translation: CSVVGADPYGYTF.

The rearrangement links TRBV5-6 to TRBJ2-5; TRBD2 aligns across 8 bases. CDR3 length equals 15 residues. Germline values: CDR1 SGHDT, CDR2 YYEEEE. Trimming cost V 6 bases and J 5 bases; bases outside gene matches: 12. This CDR3 is CASKIGLAPRETQYF. CDR3 nucleotide sequence: TGTGCCAGCAAAATAGGACTAGCTCCCCGGGAGACCCAGTACTTC.

This clone was seen just once. J is TRBJ1-1 and V is TRBV7-8, with D possibly TRBD1 on 6 matching bases. V was pared by 1 base and J by 6 bases, with 18 bases between. CDR3 length equals 16 residues. Germline CDR1 and CDR2: SGHVS and FQNEAQ. The CDR3 nucleotides read TGTGCCAGCAGCTTAGATCCGACAGGATGGGTCCCTGAAGCTTTCTTT. As protein: CASSLDPTGWVPEAFF.

The chain joins TRBV14 to TRBJ1-3; maybe TRBD1 (5 bases). Trimming took off 4 bases at V and 2 bases at J, with 6 bases between the two ends. Looked up from germline, CDR1 is SGHDN and CDR2 is FVKESK. The CDR3 contains 13 residues. CDR3 loop: CASSPRAGNTIYF. CDR3 nucleotides: TGTGCCAGCAGCCCCAGGGCTGGAAACACCATATATTTT.

In its sample, this clone was seen a few times. The chain has TRBV2 and TRBJ1-1; possibly TRBD1 for D (5 bases). The CDR3 has 13 amino acids. V gave up 9 bases and J gave up 1 base, with 12 bases separating them. Germline lookup yields CDR1 SNHLY and CDR2 FYNNEI. The CDR3 coding sequence is TGTGCCAGATCGACAGCCCGGAACACTGAAGCTTTCTTT. Translated: CARSTARNTEAFF.

CDR3: CASSGGTILGDGYTF. Here the CDR3 DNA reads TGTGCCAGCAGTGGGGGTACTATCCTCGGGGATGGCTACACCTTC. The V call is TRBV6-1, the J call TRBJ1-2; D is unclear. CDR1 and CDR2 (germline): MNHNS, SASEGT. The CDR3 loop spans 15 amino acids. V dropped 4 bases and J dropped 6 bases, with 18 bases sitting between them.

This chain uses TRBV4-3 with TRBJ2-7; D call uncertain. Germline V lookup: CDR1 LGHNA, CDR2 YSLEER. This CDR3 comprises 18 residues. Trimming removed 1 base at V and 4 bases at J, with 23 bases between. CDR3 region: CASSQGYRSRVLEYEQYF. CDR3 in DNA: TGCGCCAGCAGCCAAGGATATCGAAGCCGGGTCTTGGAGTACGAGCAGTACTTC.

The chain couples TRBV30 to TRBJ2-7; 8 bases are shared with TRBD1. The V gene's germline CDR1 is GTSNPN and CDR2 SVGIG (reference sequence). The CDR3 runs to 17 residues. The V and J ends lost 4 bases and 1 base, in that order; junction bases with no gene match: 15. The CDR3 sequence: CAWIPQGASSGSYEQYF. The CDR3 DNA reads as TGTGCCTGGATCCCCCAGGGGGCCTCAAGTGGGTCCTACGAGCAGTACTTC.

This clone appeared a single time. This CDR3 fails to terminate in the conserved phenylalanine or tryptophan, so it likely reflects a read error. The limits of the CDR3 on the DNA are not certain, so only TCRdb's listed CDR3 is given. The chain has TRBV6-1 and TRBJ1-1; no check of the table's D call, TRBD1, against the DNA was made. Germline V gives CDR1 MNHNS, CDR2 SASEGT. The CDR3 extends over 12 residues, inclusive of both ends. This CDR3 is CASSQDQKDRGI.

The chain has TRBV30 and TRBJ2-1; tentatively, D is TRBD2 (7 bases). Deletions cut 4 bases from V and 8 bases from J, with 12 bases between. This CDR3 is built from 12 residues. Germline loops: CDR1 GTSNPN, CDR2 SVGIG (reference sequence). Written as DNA, the CDR3 is TGTGCCTGGAAAGGGGGGGCCCATGAGCAGTTCTTC. Translating gives CAWKGGAHEQFF. Looking up the rest from reference TRBV30 and TRBJ2-1 gives the full variable domain: SQTIHQWPATLVQPVGSPLSLECTVEGTSNPNLYWYRQAAGRGLQLLFYSVGIGQISSEVPQNLSASRPQDRQFILSSKKLLLSDSGFYLCAWKGGAHEQFFGPGTRLTVL.

V gene TRBV19 combines with J gene TRBJ2-5; TRBD1 aligns across 8 bases. Per the germline V gene, CDR1 is LNHDA and CDR2 is SQIVND (reference sequence). The junction had 13 bases not matched to a gene; V was cut back by 5 bases and J by 2 bases. The CDR3 extends over 17 amino acids. The CDR3 DNA sequence: TGTGCCAGTAGTGGGTGGACAGGGCCGTCGCGTCAAGAGACCCAGTACTTC. Protein sequence: CASSGWTGPSRQETQYF.

The rearrangement links TRBV15 to TRBJ1-3; no definite D call. Between the trimmed V and J ends, which lost 5 bases and 2 bases, there was a span of 10 bases. This CDR3 has 14 amino acids. CDR1 and CDR2 from the germline V gene are LNHNV and YYDKDF (reference sequence). The CDR3 here is CATSLRNPGNTIYF. In DNA, the CDR3 is TGTGCCACCAGCCTACGCAACCCTGGAAACACCATATATTTT.

This chain uses TRBV5-6 with TRBJ2-1; 9 bases are shared with TRBD2. Trimming removed 5 bases from V and 8 bases from J; junction bases left unmatched: 14. The V gene's germline CDR1 is SGHDT and CDR2 YYEEEE. The CDR3 sequence is 16 residues long. The CDR3 DNA follows: TGTGCCAGCAGTCCTCCATTAGGACTAGCGAGTGATGAGCAGTTCTTC. It encodes CASSPPLGLASDEQFF.

The chain recombines TRBV27 with TRBJ2-1; no clear D. This CDR3 has 14 residues. V lost 4 bases to trimming and J lost 6 bases, with 13 bases between them. Per germline, CDR1 MNHEY and CDR2 SMNVEV (reference sequence). DNA for the CDR3: TGTGCCAGCAGTTCACGTCGGGCGCTCAATGAGCAGTTCTTC. Translating it yields CASSSRRALNEQFF.

The DNA of the CDR3 is TGTGCCAGCAGCCCCCAGAGCGGGGGCGGCGGCTACACCTTC. Encoded protein: CASSPQSGGGGYTF. V usage is TRBV9 and J usage is TRBJ1-2; TRBD1 is a possible D gene (6 bases). Trimming left V 4 bases short and J 8 bases short, with 18 bases between. The CDR3 contains 14 residues. Germline loops: CDR1 SGDLS, CDR2 YYNGEE.